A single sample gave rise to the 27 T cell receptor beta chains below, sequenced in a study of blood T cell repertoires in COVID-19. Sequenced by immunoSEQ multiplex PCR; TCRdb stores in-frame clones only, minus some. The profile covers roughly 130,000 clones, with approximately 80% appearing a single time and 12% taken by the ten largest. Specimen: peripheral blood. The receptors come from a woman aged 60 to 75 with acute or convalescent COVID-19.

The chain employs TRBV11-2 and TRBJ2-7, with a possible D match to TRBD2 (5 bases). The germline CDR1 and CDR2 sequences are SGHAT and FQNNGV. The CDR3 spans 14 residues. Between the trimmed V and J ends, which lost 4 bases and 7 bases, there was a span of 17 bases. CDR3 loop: CASSSNGESLEQYF. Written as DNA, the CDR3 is TGTGCCAGCAGCTCGAATGGGGAGTCATTGGAGCAGTACTTC.

For the CDR3, the DNA is TGTGCCAGCAGTGAAGCGACAGGGCAGGGTGAAAAACTGTTTTTT. As protein: CASSEATGQGEKLFF. The rearrangement joins TRBV2 to TRBJ1-4; 7 bases are a match to TRBD1. The junction had 5 bases not matched to a gene; V was cut back by 0 bases and J by 7 bases. The germline gives CDR1 SNHLY, CDR2 FYNNEI. The CDR3 consists of 15 residues.

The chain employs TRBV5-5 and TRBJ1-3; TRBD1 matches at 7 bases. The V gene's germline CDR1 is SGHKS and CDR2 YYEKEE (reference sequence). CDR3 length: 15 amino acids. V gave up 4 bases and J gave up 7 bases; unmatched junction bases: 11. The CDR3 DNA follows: TGTGCCAGCAGCAAATTACAGGGGTACGGGAACACCATATATTTT. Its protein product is CASSKLQGYGNTIYF.

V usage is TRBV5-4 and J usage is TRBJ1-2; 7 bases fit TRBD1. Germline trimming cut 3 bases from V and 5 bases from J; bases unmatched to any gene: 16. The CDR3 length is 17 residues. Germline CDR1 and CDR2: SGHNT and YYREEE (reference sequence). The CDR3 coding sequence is TGTGCCAGCAGCTCCACCGCTAACAGGGGAGGATGGTATGGCTACACCTTC. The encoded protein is CASSSTANRGGWYGYTF.

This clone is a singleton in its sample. CDR3 loop: CASSERTGNTQYF. The CDR3 DNA is TGTGCCAGCAGCGAGAGGACTGGCAATACGCAGTATTTT. V gene TRBV9 combines with J gene TRBJ2-3; a possible D gene is TRBD2 (5 bases). Germline-derived CDR1 and CDR2 are SGDLS and YYNGEE. V was cut by 3 bases and J by 7 bases, with 12 bases left in between. The CDR3 is 13 residues long.

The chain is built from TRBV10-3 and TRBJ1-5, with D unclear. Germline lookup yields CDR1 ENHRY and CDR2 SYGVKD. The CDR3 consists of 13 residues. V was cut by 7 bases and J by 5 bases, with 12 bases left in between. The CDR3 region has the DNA TGTGCCATCAACGACGGGAAAGATCAGCCCCAGCATTTT. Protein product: CAINDGKDQPQHF.

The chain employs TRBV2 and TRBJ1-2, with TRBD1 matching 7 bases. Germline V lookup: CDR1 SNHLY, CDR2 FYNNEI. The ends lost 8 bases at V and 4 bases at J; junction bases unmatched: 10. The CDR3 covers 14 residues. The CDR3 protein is CASWDRVPSYGYTF. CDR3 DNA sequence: TGTGCCAGCTGGGACAGAGTCCCCAGCTATGGCTACACCTTC.

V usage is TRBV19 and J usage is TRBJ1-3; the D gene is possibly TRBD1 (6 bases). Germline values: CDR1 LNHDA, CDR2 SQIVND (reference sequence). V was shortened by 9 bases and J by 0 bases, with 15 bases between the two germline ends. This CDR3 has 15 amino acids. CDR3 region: CASIGDTSSGNTIYF. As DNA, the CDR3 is TGTGCCAGCATAGGGGACACATCCTCTGGAAACACCATATATTTT.

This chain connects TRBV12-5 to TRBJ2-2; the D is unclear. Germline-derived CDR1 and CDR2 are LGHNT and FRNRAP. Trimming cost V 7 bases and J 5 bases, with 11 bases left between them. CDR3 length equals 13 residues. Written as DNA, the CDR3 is TGTGCTAGTGAACTACCCGGGACCGGGGAGCTGTTTTTT. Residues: CASELPGTGELFF.

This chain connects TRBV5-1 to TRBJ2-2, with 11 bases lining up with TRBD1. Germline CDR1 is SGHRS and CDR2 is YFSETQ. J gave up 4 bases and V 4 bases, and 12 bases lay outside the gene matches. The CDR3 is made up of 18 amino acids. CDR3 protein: CASSLAAAGTGGTGELFF. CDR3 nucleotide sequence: TGCGCCAGCAGCCTGGCCGCCGCCGGGACAGGGGGCACCGGGGAGCTGTTTTTT.

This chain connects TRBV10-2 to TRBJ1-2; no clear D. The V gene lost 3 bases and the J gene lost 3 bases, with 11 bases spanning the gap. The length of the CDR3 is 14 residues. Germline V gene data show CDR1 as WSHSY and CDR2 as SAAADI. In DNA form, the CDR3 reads TGCGCCAGCAGTGAATTCGGGGAAGACTATGGCTACACCTTC. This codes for CASSEFGEDYGYTF.

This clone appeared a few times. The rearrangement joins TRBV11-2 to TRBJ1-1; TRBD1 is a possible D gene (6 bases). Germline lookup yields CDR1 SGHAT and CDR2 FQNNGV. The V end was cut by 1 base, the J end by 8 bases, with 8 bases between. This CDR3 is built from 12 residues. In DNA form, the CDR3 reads TGTGCCAGCAGCTTAGCTGGGGGCGAAGCTTTCTTT. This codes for CASSLAGGEAFF.

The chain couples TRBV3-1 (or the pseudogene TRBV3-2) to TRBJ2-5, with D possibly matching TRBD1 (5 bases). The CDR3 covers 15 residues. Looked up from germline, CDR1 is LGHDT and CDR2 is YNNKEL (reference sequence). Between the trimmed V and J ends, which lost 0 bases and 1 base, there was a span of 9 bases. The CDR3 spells CASSQDLGVQETQYF. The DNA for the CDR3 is TGTGCCAGCAGCCAAGATCTAGGGGTCCAAGAGACCCAGTACTTC.

CDR3 nucleotide sequence: TGCGCCAGCAGATGGGACGGGAGCACTGAAGCTTTCTTT. Protein product: CASRWDGSTEAFF. The rearrangement links TRBV5-1 to TRBJ1-1; a possible D gene is TRBD1 (5 bases). The V gene lost 5 bases and the J gene lost 4 bases, with 12 bases spanning the gap. This CDR3 is 13 amino acids long. The germline V gene has CDR1 SGHRS and CDR2 YFSETQ.

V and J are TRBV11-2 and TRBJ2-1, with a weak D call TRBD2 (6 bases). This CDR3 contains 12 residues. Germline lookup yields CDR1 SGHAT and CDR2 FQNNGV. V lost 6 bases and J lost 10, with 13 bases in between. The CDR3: CASRIRGNEQFF. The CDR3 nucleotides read TGTGCCAGCAGAATACGGGGGAACGAGCAGTTCTTC.

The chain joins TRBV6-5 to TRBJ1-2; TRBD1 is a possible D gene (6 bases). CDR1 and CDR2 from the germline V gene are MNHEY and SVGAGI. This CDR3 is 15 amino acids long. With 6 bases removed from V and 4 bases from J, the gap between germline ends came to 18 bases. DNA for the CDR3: TGTGCCAGCAGCTTTGACAAGGGGGTCCCCTATGGCTACACCTTC. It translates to CASSFDKGVPYGYTF.

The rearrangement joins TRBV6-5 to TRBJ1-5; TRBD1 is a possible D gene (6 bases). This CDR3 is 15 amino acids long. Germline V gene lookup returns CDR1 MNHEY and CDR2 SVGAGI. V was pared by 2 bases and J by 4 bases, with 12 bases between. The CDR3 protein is CASSYREGENQPQHF. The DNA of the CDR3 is TGTGCCAGCAGTTACAGGGAGGGGGAGAATCAGCCCCAGCATTTT.

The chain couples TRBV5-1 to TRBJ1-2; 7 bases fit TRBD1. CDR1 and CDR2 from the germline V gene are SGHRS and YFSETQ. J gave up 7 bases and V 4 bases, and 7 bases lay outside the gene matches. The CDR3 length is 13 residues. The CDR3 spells CASSKGAASGYTF. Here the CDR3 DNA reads TGCGCCAGCAGCAAGGGGGCGGCGAGTGGCTACACCTTC.

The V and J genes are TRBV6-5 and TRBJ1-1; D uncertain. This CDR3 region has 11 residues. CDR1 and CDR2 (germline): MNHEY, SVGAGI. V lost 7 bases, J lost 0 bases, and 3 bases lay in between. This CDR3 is CASTVNTEAFF. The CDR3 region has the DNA TGTGCCAGCACAGTGAACACTGAAGCTTTCTTT.

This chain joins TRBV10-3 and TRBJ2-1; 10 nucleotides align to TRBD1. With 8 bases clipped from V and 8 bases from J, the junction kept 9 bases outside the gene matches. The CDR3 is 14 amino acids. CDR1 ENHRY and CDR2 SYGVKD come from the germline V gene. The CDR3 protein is CAILETGGRDEQFF. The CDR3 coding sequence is TGTGCCATCCTGGAGACAGGGGGCAGGGATGAGCAGTTCTTC.

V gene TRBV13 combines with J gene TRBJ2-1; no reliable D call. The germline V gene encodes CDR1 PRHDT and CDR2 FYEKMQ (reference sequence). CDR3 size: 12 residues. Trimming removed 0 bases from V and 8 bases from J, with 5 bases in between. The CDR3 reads CASSLGGDEQFF. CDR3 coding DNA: TGTGCCAGCAGCTTAGGAGGAGATGAGCAGTTCTTC.

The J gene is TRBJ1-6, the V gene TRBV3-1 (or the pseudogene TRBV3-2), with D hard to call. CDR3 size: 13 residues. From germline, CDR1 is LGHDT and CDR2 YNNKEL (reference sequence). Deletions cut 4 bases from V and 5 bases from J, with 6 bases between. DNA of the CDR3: TGTGCCAGCAGCCTCCTAGATAATTCACCCCTCCACTTT. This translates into CASSLLDNSPLHF.

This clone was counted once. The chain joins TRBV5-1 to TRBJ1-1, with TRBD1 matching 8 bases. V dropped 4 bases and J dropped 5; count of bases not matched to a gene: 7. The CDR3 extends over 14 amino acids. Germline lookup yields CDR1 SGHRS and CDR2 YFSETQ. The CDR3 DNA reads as TGCGCCAGCAGCCCGGGACAGGTCTTTACTGAAGCTTTCTTT. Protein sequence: CASSPGQVFTEAFF.

In DNA form, the CDR3 reads TGTGCCAGCAGCTTGACAGGGTTCGGAAACACCATATATTTT. As protein: CASSLTGFGNTIYF. The rearrangement uses TRBV5-4 and TRBJ1-3; tentatively, D is TRBD1 (6 bases). This CDR3 is built from 14 residues. Germline V gene sequence: CDR1 SGHNT, CDR2 YYREEE (reference sequence). The V end lost 1 base, the J end lost 4 bases, and 9 bases lay between the germline ends.

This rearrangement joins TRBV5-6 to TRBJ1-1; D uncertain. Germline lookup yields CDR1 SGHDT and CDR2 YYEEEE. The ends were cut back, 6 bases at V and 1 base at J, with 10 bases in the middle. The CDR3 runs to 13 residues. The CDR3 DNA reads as TGTGCCAGCACTATGACGGGGAACACTGAAGCTTTCTTT. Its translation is CASTMTGNTEAFF. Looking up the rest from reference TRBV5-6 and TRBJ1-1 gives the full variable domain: DAGVTQSPTHLIKTRGQQVTLRCSPKSGHDTVSWYQQALGQGPQFIFQYYEEEERQRGNFPDRFSGHQFPNYSSELNVNALLLGDSALYLCASTMTGNTEAFFGQGTRLTVV.

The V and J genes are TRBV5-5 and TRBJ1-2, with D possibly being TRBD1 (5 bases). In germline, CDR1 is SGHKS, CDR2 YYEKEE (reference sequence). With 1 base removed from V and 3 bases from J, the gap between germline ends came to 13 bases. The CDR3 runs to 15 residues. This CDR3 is CASSLLNTGHYGYTF. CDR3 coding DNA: TGTGCCAGCAGCTTGTTAAACACAGGACACTATGGCTACACCTTC. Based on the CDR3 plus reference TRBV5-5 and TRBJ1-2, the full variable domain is DAGVTQSPTHLIKTRGQQVTLRCSPISGHKSVSWYQQVLGQGPQFIFQYYEKEERGRGNFPDRFSARQFPNYSSELNVNALLLGDSALYLCASSLLNTGHYGYTFGSGTRLTVV.

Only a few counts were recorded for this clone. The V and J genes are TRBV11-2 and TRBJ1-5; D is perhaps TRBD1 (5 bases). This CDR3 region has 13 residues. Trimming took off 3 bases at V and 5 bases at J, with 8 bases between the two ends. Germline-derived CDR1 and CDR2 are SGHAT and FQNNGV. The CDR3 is CASSFDSYQPQHF. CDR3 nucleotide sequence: TGTGCCAGCAGCTTTGACAGCTATCAGCCCCAGCATTTT.